This entry concerns a single TCR beta chain. The antigen remains unidentified. Sequencing was performed with immunoSEQ multiplex PCR; in TCRdb, only in-frame clones are kept and a portion is missing. The profile shows fewer than 85,000 clones, about 88% of them singletons. Germline V CDR1 and CDR2: LNHDA, SQIVND (reference sequence). CDR3 size: 16 residues. After removal of 3 bases from V and 5 bases from J, the junction contained 12 bases not matched to a gene. These data belong to a study of OX40 agonist ivuxolimab in advanced cancers. Study at large: The patients received ivuxolimab by intravenous route every 2 weeks at 0.01 to 10 mg/kg. People who had prior anti-PD-1, anti-PD-L1 or anti-CTLA-4 therapy could take part, and about 40% had some. Study-wide points: Patients who responded partially at 0.1-3.0 mg/kg showed clonal expansion ranking among the lowest. CD4+ and CD8+ blood T cells expanded clonally by week 6 at 0.1 to 3.0 mg/kg.

This rearrangement joins TRBV19 to TRBJ2-5, with TRBD1 matching 7 bases. The sequenced sample was CD4+ or CD8+ T cells sorted from blood, obtained in a trial of the OX40 agonist ivuxolimab. The TCR sequence derives from an adult with an advanced solid tumor such as melanoma, head and neck, liver or kidney cancer. This chain's CDR3 is CASSIGWAVRGETQYF. The CDR3 coding sequence is TGTGCCAGTAGTATCGGTTGGGCAGTCAGGGGGGAGACCCAGTACTTC.